This T cell receptor (beta chain) originates from a study of cytomegalovirus exposure and HLA in healthy donors. Trimming removed 0 bases from V and 4 bases from J; junction bases left unmatched: 2. The CDR3 totals 16 residues. The V gene's germline CDR1 is MNHEY and CDR2 SMNVEV (reference sequence). Comments on this clone: The antigen is undetermined.

Primers included in the PCR were 60 Vbeta and 13 Jbeta primers. Only in-frame clones appear in the TCRdb table, and some are missing; sequencing was by immunoSEQ multiplex PCR. The data show around 130,000 clones, around 85% seen once. Findings and limits, study-wide: Reportedly, fewer N-insertions than the roughly 700-donor mean appeared in an Asian-associated ancestry cluster in a later analysis.

The sequence came from a woman between 25 and 40 years old in good health and CMV-seropositive. This chain connects TRBV27 to TRBJ2-7; 14 positions agree with TRBD2. The specimen sequenced was PBMCs. The CDR3 nucleotides read TGTGCCAGCAGTTTATCGTGGACTAGCGGGAGGTACGAGCAGTACTTC. Residues: CASSLSWTSGRYEQYF.